One sample yielded the 18 T cell receptor beta chains listed below, sequenced in a study of regulatory T cells in long-lasting Graves disease. Time point specified: persistent/refractory GD, antithyroid drugs over 5 years with positive TRAb. PBMCs provided the RNA from which the TCR library was made. Construction of TCR beta libraries relied on iRepertoire HTBI primers and on Arm-PCR targeting CDR3 regions. TCRdb used MiXCR to reprocess the multiplex PCR reads, holding one entry per CDR3 protein. The sample consists of about 660,000 distinct CDR3 sequences, about 32% of them appearing once. The sample consisted of peripheral blood mononuclear cells (PBMCs), taken when the disease was refractory, from a patient treated with antithyroid drugs. These receptors were taken from a female donor with Graves disease.

This clonotype was seen only a few times. The rearrangement links TRBV5-1 to TRBJ2-7; D possibly matches TRBD1 or TRBD2 (5 bases each). Looked up from germline, CDR1 is SGHRS and CDR2 is YFSETQ. The CDR3 has 14 amino acids. V lost 0 bases and J lost 2, with 9 bases in between. The CDR3 loop reads CASSLVEGPYEQYF. The CDR3 DNA follows: TGCGCCAGCAGCTTGGTCGAGGGACCCTACGAGCAGTACTTC.

This clonotype was seen many times. The rearrangement joins TRBV2 to TRBJ1-4; unclear D gene. Germline V lookup: CDR1 SNHLY, CDR2 FYNNEI. The ends were cut back, 6 bases at V and 5 bases at J, with 13 bases in the middle. The CDR3 length is 14 residues. CDR3 sequence reads: CASRDAFRNEKLFF. The CDR3 DNA is TGTGCCAGCAGAGACGCCTTCCGGAATGAAAAACTGTTTTTT. The full variable domain, in which reference TRBV2 and TRBJ1-4 provide the parts outside the CDR3, is EPEVTQTPSHQVTQMGQEVILRCVPISNHLYFYWYRQILGQKVEFLVSFYNNEISEKSEIFDDQFSVERPDGSNFTLKIRSTKLEDSAMYFCASRDAFRNEKLFFGSGTQLSVL.

This clonotype occurred a few times. This chain links TRBV30 with TRBJ2-5; no definite D call. Germline-derived CDR1 and CDR2 are GTSNPN and SVGIG (reference sequence). V was cut by 0 bases and J by 1 base, with 6 bases left in between. This CDR3 is built from 13 residues. The CDR3 DNA follows: TGTGCCTGGAGTGTAACAAGCCAAGAGACCCAGTACTTC. Translating gives CAWSVTSQETQYF.

The genes are TRBV7-9 and TRBJ1-1, with 7 bases lining up with TRBD1. In germline, CDR1 is SEHNR, CDR2 FQNEAQ (reference sequence). J lost 4 bases, V lost 5 bases, and 16 bases had no gene match. The CDR3 runs to 17 residues. In DNA form, the CDR3 reads TGTGCCAGCAGCCAACGGGGAAGGAGAGACAGGGTCACTGAAGCTTTCTTT. Translation: CASSQRGRRDRVTEAFF.

In its sample, this clonotype was seen many times. The genes are TRBV12-3 or TRBV12-4 and TRBJ1-5, with a possible D match to TRBD1 (5 bases). Trimming stripped 8 bases from V and 6 bases from J, with 17 bases between. This CDR3 is built from 14 residues. The CDR3 reads CASVPGAAGQPQHF. CDR3 in DNA: TGTGCCAGCGTCCCCGGGGCGGCGGGTCAGCCCCAGCATTTT.

The V and J genes are TRBV29-1 and TRBJ2-7, with TRBD1 matching over 8 bases. This CDR3 contains 14 residues. Germline V lookup: CDR1 SQVTM, CDR2 ANQGSEA. CDR3 residues: CNVSTGTGSYEQYF. Here the CDR3 DNA reads TGCAACGTGTCCACCGGGACAGGTTCCTACGAGCAGTACTTC.

This chain links TRBV19 with TRBJ2-5, with 7 nucleotides matching TRBD1. V trimming: 4 bases; J trimming: 4 bases; junction bases outside the gene matches: 15. The CDR3 is 17 amino acids. CDR1 and CDR2 from the germline V gene are LNHDA and SQIVND (reference sequence). The CDR3 DNA is TGTGCCAGTAGTAGGGGCTGGACAGGCGATATGGGAGAGACCCAGTACTTC. Its translation: CASSRGWTGDMGETQYF. Using reference TRBV19 and TRBJ2-5 for the parts outside the CDR3, the full variable domain is DGGITQSPKYLFRKEGQNVTLSCEQNLNHDAMYWYRQDPGQGLRLIYYSQIVNDFQKGDIAEGYSVSREKKESFPLTVTSAQKNPTAFYLCASSRGWTGDMGETQYFGPGTRLLVL.

For this clonotype: The junction shows a germline mismatch at one end, possibly a read error. The genes are TRBV2 and TRBJ2-2, with D tentatively TRBD2 (5 bases). This CDR3 has 15 amino acids. The V gene's germline CDR1 is SNHLY and CDR2 FYNNEI. The CDR3 region has the DNA TGTGCCAGCGGTGAAACTGGGAGTTCCACCGGGGAGCTGTTTTTT. Translation: CASGETGSSTGELFF.

The V and J genes are TRBV7-6 and TRBJ2-7; D possibly corresponds to TRBD2 (6 bases). CDR3 length equals 14 residues. Trimming pared 1 base from V and 5 bases from J, leaving 12 bases between. Germline loops: CDR1 SGHVS, CDR2 FNYEAQ. In nucleotides, the CDR3 is TGTGCCAGCAGCTTAGGGGCTAGCGAGGACGAGCAGTACTTC. It specifies CASSLGASEDEQYF.

The V and J genes are TRBV29-1 and TRBJ1-2; D gene ambiguous. Germline V gives CDR1 SQVTM, CDR2 ANQGSEA. The CDR3 runs 11 residues. V dropped 3 bases and J dropped 3 bases, with 5 bases sitting between them. CDR3 loop: CSVDHDYGYTF. As DNA, the CDR3 is TGCAGCGTTGACCACGACTATGGCTACACCTTC.

The gene calls are TRBV6-1 and TRBJ1-1; maybe TRBD1 (5 bases). Germline CDR1 MNHNS, CDR2 SASEGT. The CDR3 is made up of 12 amino acids. V dropped 4 bases and J dropped 8 bases, with 11 bases sitting between them. The CDR3 bases are TGTGCCAGCAGTGCTAGGGACCGCGAAGCTTTCTTT. It encodes CASSARDREAFF.

This rearrangement joins TRBV28 to TRBJ2-5; 7 bases fit TRBD1. V shed 2 bases, J shed 3 bases, and the junction held 6 bases outside the gene matches. Germline assignment: CDR1 MDHEN and CDR2 SYDVKM. This CDR3 is 15 amino acids long. The CDR3 DNA is TGTGCCAGCAGTTTAGCAGGGGGAAGTGAAGAGACCCAGTACTTC. Translating it yields CASSLAGGSEETQYF.

V is TRBV12-3 or TRBV12-4 and J is TRBJ1-3, with 8 bases lining up with TRBD1. This CDR3 region has 14 residues. Trimming took 6 bases from V and 9 from J; bases not matched to a gene: 10. The CDR3 sequence is CASSNDRGLSTIYF. The CDR3 DNA reads as TGTGCCAGCAGCAACGACAGGGGCCTTAGCACCATATATTTT.

At least ten counts were recorded for this clonotype. V is TRBV12-3 or TRBV12-4 and J is TRBJ1-1; possible D gene TRBD1, 6 bases. The CDR3 is 13 residues long. The V end was cut by 6 bases, the J end by 3 bases, with 11 bases between. The CDR3: CASSTGRHTEAFF. In nucleotides, the CDR3 is TGTGCCAGCAGCACAGGGAGACACACTGAAGCTTTCTTT.

This clonotype was seen a handful of times. The rearrangement uses TRBV28 and TRBJ1-5, with D perhaps TRBD1 (6 bases). Germline V gene data show CDR1 as MDHEN and CDR2 as SYDVKM. The CDR3 length is 17 residues. V was trimmed by 1 base and J by 0 bases, leaving 13 bases between them. CDR3 DNA: TGTGCCAGCAGTTTATTGGGAGGGGGTTATAGCAATCAGCCCCAGCATTTT. It is translated as CASSLLGGGYSNQPQHF.

The chain links TRBV19 to TRBJ2-1; D may be TRBD1 or TRBD2 (5 bases each). CDR1 and CDR2 (germline): LNHDA, SQIVND (reference sequence). The CDR3 loop spans 13 amino acids. Between the trimmed V and J ends, which lost 7 bases and 8 bases, there was a span of 15 bases. CDR3 bases: TGTGCCAGTACCGCGTTCGGGGACCATGAGCAGTTCTTC. Amino acid sequence: CASTAFGDHEQFF.

The table lists this clonotype with a few counts. This chain connects TRBV30 to TRBJ1-1, with D hard to call. CDR1 GTSNPN and CDR2 SVGIG come from the germline V gene (reference sequence). V was pared by 3 bases and J by 4 bases, with 6 bases between. The CDR3 is 11 residues long. The CDR3 loop reads CAWSRVTEAFF. Written as DNA, the CDR3 is TGTGCCTGGAGCCGAGTCACTGAAGCTTTCTTT.

The gene calls are TRBV9 and TRBJ1-1; the D gene is possibly TRBD1 (5 bases). Germline V gene lookup returns CDR1 SGDLS and CDR2 YYNGEE. The CDR3 has 14 amino acids. Deletions cut 3 bases from V and 1 base from J, with 10 bases between. This CDR3 is CASSATDRNTEAFF. The CDR3, as DNA: TGTGCCAGCAGCGCGACAGACAGGAACACTGAAGCTTTCTTT.